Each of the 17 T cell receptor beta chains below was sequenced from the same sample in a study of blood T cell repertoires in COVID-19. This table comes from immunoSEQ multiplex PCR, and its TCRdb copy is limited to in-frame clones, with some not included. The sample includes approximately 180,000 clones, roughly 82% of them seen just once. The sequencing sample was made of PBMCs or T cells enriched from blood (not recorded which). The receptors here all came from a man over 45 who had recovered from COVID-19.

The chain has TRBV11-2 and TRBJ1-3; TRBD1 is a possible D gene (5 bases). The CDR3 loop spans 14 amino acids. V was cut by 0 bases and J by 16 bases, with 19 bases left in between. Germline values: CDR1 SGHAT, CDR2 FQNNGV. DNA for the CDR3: TGTGCCAGCAGCTTAGAACAGGCGGGGGATACCCGGTATTTT. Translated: CASSLEQAGDTRYF.

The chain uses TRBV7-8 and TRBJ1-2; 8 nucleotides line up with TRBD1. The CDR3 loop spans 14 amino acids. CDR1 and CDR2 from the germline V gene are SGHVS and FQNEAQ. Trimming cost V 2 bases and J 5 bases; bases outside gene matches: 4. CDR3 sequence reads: CASSLRGTGYGYTF. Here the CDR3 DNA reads TGTGCCAGCAGCTTAAGGGGGACAGGTTATGGCTACACCTTC.

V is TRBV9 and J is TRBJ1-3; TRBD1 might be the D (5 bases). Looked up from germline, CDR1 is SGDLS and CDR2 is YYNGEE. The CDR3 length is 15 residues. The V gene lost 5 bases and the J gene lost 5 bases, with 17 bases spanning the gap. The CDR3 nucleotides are TGTGCCAGCAGTGGGCAGGGTCCGAGGCGAAACACCATATATTTT. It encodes CASSGQGPRRNTIYF. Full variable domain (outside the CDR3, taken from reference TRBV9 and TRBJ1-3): DSGVTQTPKHLITATGQRVTLRCSPRSGDLSVYWYQQSLDQGLQFLIQYYNGEERAKGNILERFSAQQFPDLHSELNLSSLELGDSALYFCASSGQGPRRNTIYFGEGSWLTVV.

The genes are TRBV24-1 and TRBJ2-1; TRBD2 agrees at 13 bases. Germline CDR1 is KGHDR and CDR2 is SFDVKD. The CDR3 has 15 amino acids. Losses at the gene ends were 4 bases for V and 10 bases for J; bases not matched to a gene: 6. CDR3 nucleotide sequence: TGTGCCACCAGTGAGGGACTAGCGGGGATGGCGGAGCAGTTCTTC. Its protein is CATSEGLAGMAEQFF.

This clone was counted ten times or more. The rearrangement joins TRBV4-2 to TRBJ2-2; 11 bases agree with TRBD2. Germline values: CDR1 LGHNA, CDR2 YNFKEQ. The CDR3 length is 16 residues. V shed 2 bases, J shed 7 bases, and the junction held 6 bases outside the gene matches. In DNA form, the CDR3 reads TGTGCCAGCAGCCAACGGCTAGCGGGGGGTGTCGGGGAGCTGTTTTTT. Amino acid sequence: CASSQRLAGGVGELFF.

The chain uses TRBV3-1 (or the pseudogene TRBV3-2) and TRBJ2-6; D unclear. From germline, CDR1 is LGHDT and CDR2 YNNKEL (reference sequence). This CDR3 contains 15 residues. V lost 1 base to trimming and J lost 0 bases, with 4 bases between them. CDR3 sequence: CASSQGASGANVLTF. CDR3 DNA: TGTGCCAGCAGCCAAGGGGCCTCTGGGGCCAACGTCCTGACTTTC.

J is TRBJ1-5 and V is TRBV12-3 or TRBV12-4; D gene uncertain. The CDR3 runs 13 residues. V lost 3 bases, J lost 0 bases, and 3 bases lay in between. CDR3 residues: CASSLSSNQPQHF. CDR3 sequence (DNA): TGTGCCAGCAGTTTGAGTAGCAATCAGCCCCAGCATTTT.

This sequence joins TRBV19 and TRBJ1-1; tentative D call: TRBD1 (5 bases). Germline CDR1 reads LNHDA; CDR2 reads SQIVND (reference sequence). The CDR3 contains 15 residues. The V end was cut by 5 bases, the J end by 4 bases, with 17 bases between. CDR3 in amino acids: CASSLGLGRGTEAFF. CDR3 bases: TGTGCCAGTAGTTTGGGACTGGGAAGGGGCACTGAAGCTTTCTTT.

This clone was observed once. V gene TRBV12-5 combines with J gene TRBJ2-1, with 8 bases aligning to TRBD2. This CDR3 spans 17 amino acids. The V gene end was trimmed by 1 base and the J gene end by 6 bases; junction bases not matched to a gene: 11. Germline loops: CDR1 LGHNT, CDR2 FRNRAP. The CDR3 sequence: CASGLDARGGGRNEQFF. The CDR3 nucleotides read TGTGCTAGTGGTTTGGACGCCCGGGGCGGGGGGCGCAATGAGCAGTTCTTC.

The CDR3 here is CASSRTETGANQPQHF. CDR3 in DNA: TGTGCCAGCAGCCGCACGGAGACAGGAGCCAATCAGCCCCAGCATTTT. V usage is TRBV28 and J usage is TRBJ1-5, with D possibly being TRBD1 (6 bases). Trimming took 6 bases from V and 3 from J, leaving 18 bases between them. The germline V gene has CDR1 MDHEN and CDR2 SYDVKM. The CDR3 spans 16 residues.

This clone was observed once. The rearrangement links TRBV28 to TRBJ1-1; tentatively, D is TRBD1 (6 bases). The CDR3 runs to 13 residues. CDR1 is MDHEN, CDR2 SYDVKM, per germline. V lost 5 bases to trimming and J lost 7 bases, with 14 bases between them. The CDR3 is CASSTDRRFEAFF. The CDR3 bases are TGTGCCAGCAGTACCGACAGGCGTTTTGAAGCTTTCTTT.

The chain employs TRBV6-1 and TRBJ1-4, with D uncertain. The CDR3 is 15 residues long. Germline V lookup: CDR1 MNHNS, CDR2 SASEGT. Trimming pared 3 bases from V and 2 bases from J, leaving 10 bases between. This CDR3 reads CASSDPRVTNEKLFF. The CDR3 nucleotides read TGTGCCAGCAGTGACCCGAGGGTCACTAATGAAAAACTGTTTTTT.

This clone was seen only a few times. This chain's CDR3 is CASSQMGQGNLYEQYF. CDR3 sequence (DNA): TGTGCCAGCAGCCAGATGGGACAGGGGAATCTGTACGAGCAGTACTTC. The chain combines TRBV7-9 with TRBJ2-7; 10 bases are shared with TRBD1. After removal of 5 bases from V and 4 bases from J, the junction contained 11 bases not matched to a gene. Germline V gene data show CDR1 as SEHNR and CDR2 as FQNEAQ (reference sequence). The CDR3 sequence is 16 residues long.

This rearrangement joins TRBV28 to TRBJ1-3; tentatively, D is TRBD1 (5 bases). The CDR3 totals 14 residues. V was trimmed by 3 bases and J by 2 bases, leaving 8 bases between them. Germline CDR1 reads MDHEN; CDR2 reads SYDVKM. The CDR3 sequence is CASSLPGTGNTIYF. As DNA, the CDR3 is TGTGCCAGCAGTTTGCCAGGGACTGGAAACACCATATATTTT.

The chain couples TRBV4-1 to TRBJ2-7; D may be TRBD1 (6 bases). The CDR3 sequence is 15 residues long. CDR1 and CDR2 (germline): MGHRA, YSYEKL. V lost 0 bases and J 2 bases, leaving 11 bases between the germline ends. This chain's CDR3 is CASSQDRRTAYEQYF. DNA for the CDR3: TGCGCCAGCAGCCAAGACAGGAGGACAGCCTACGAGCAGTACTTC.

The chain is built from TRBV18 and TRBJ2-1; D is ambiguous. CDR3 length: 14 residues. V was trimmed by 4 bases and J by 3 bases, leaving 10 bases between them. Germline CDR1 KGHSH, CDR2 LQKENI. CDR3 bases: TGTGCCAGCTCACAAGACTTGTTCTACAATGAGCAGTTCTTC. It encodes CASSQDLFYNEQFF.

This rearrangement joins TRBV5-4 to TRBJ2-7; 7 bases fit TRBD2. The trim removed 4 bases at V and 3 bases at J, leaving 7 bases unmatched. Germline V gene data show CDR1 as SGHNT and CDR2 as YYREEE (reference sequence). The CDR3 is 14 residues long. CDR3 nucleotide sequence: TGTGCCAGCAGCCGAGCGGGGCGACTCTACGAGCAGTACTTC. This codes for CASSRAGRLYEQYF.